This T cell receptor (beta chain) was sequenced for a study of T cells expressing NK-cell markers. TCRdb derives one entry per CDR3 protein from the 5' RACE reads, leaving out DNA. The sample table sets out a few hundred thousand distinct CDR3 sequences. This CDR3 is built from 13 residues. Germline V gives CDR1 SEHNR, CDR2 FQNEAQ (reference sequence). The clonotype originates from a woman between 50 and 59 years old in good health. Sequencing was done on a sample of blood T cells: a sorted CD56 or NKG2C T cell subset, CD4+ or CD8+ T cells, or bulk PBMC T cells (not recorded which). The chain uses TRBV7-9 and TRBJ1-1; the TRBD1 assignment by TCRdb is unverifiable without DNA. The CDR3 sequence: CASRDRGDTEAFF.